This T cell receptor beta chain stems from a study of cytomegalovirus exposure and HLA in healthy donors. Whole-study results and caveats: CMV antigen specificity was confirmed in vitro for a few CMV-associated chains. TCR beta chains numbering some 160 were designated cytomegalovirus-associated. Across donors, most TCRs were seen rarely, yet some public ones were widespread.

Method: immunoSEQ multiplex PCR; TCRdb's copy keeps in-frame clones and lacks some. The table lists approximately 120,000 clones, roughly 89% of them singletons, with around 1.2% in the top ten. V was pared by 7 bases and J by 5 bases, with 6 bases between. Germline CDR1 reads GTSNPN; CDR2 reads SVGIG (reference sequence). The CDR3 runs to 10 residues. This clone has only a few counts. The antigen remains undetermined. The source material was PBMCs. The source is a woman between 18 and 29 years old in good health and CMV-seronegative. J is TRBJ1-3 and V is TRBV30; D remains unclear. CDR3 in DNA: TGTGCCTCAACTCGAAACACCATATATTTT. Protein sequence: CASTRNTIYF.